This section outlines one TCR beta chain sequence together with its context. Its target is not known. The source of the sample is a study of blood T cells in healthy people across ages. A second roughly 6 to 12 cycle PCR used barcoded and J-beta primers. TCRdb passed the 5' RACE reads through MiXCR, listing each CDR3 protein once. The table shows about a million distinct CDR3 sequences, with approximately 38% occurring only once. Study outcomes and limitations: More naive CD4+ cells and higher diversity were found in long-lived than in aged donors. PBMCs left unsorted prevented a conclusive naive versus antigen-experienced comparison.

This CDR3 comprises 10 residues. The V gene lost 7 bases and the J gene lost 5 bases, with 8 bases spanning the gap. From germline, CDR1 is SQVTM and CDR2 ANQGSEA. With each sample, at least 5 micrograms of total RNA were extracted. Sequencing was carried out using blood. The chain employs TRBV29-1 and TRBJ2-5, with D uncertain. This receptor was taken from a man between 18 and 29 years old in good health. The CDR3 DNA reads TGCAGCGCTTTGGGGGAGACCCAGTACTTC. Its protein is CSALGETQYF. The full variable domain, its missing parts supplied by reference TRBV29-1 and TRBJ2-5, is SAVISQKPSRDICQRGTSLTIQCQVDSQVTMMFWYRQQPGQSLTLIATANQGSEATYESGFVIDKFPISRPNLTFSTLTVSNMSPEDSSIYLCSALGETQYFGPGTRLLVL.